The rows below give T cell receptor beta chains drawn from one sample of a study of beta chain features in type 1 diabetes. The method was immunoSEQ multiplex PCR; TCRdb's version includes in-frame clones alone and lacks a portion of them. The table records around 70,000 clones, about 50% of them present only once. Specimen: central memory CD4+ T cells from blood. The source is a man in his thirties or forties with type 1 diabetes. The CDR3 runs from the conserved cysteine through the conserved F or W. A D gene is named only where the DNA matches it firmly. Not every row has a clone size; where given, it reads once, few, many or a size class.

TRBV11-2	TRBJ2-3	-	TRBD2	15	TGTGCCAGCAGCCAAGCGGGAGCTAGCACAGATACGCAGTATTTT	CASSQAGASTDTQYF
TRBV19	TRBJ1-1	-	TRBD1	11	TGTGCCAGCAGGACGGGACAGGCGGCTTTCTTT	CASRTGQAAFF
TRBV30	TRBJ1-2	-	TRBD1	14	TGTGCCTGGAGTTCCGGGACAGGAGCATATGGCTACACCTTC	CAWSSGTGAYGYTF
TRBV11-3	TRBJ2-2	-	-	14	TGTGCCAGCAGCTTAAACCAGGGCGCCGGGGAGCTGTTTTTT	CASSLNQGAGELFF
TRBV6-1	TRBJ2-2	-	-	16	TGTGCCAGCAGTGACCAGGGGTCCCGTGCGTCCGGGGAGCTGTTTTTT	CASSDQGSRASGELFF
TRBV27	TRBJ2-7	-	-	15	TGTGCCAGCAGTTCGTTAGGTAGCGGAGTCGATGAGCAGTACTTC	CASSSLGSGVDEQYF
TRBV6-4	TRBJ2-1	-	TRBD2	13	TGTGCCAGCAGTCTTGAGCGGGGCAATGAGCAGTTCTTC	CASSLERGNEQFF
TRBV5-6	TRBJ2-3	-	-	17	TGTGCCAGCAGCATCGAGTTCAGGTCCTCGAGATCAGATACGCAGTATTTT	CASSIEFRSSRSDTQYF
TRBV7-2	TRBJ2-3	-	-	13	TGTGCCAGCAGCTCCCCCCCTGCTAAAACGCAGTATTTT	CASSSPPAKTQYF
TRBV19	TRBJ2-3	few	-	15	TGTGCCAGTAGTATCCGACTAGGGGCGACAGATACGCAGTATTTT	CASSIRLGATDTQYF
TRBV7-6	TRBJ2-3	-	TRBD2	19	TGTGCCAGCAGCTTAGCGGCTGGTCCTGGCGGGAGGGCCACAGATACGCAGTATTTT	CASSLAAGPGGRATDTQYF
TRBV4-1	TRBJ1-2	-	-	15	TGCGCCAGCAGCCAAGACGGCAGGGCTAGCTATGGCTACACCTTC	CASSQDGRASYGYTF
TRBV14	TRBJ1-1	-	TRBD1	14	TGTGCCAGCAGCCAGACAGGGCTGAACACTGAAGCTTTCTTT	CASSQTGLNTEAFF
TRBV5-1	TRBJ2-3	-	TRBD2	15	TGCGCCAGCAGCTCCACTCGGGAGGCCACAGATACGCAGTATTTT	CASSSTREATDTQYF
TRBV11-3	TRBJ2-7	-	-	13	TGTGCCAGCAGCTTAGAGCAGGACTACGAGCAGTACTTC	CASSLEQDYEQYF
TRBV10-3	TRBJ2-3	medium-sized	TRBD1	15	TGTGCCATCAGCTTGGGACAGCTTAGCACAGATACGCAGTATTTT	CAISLGQLSTDTQYF
TRBV6-1	TRBJ2-7	-	TRBD1	15	TGTGCCAGCCTCCCCGGGACAGGGGTCCGCTACGAGCAGTACTTC	CASLPGTGVRYEQYF
TRBV23-1	TRBJ2-1	few	TRBD2	13	TGCGCCAGCAGTCAATCCCGGGGGGGGGAGCAGTTCTTC	CASSQSRGGEQFF
TRBV6-5	TRBJ1-1	-	-	14	TGTGCCAGCAGTTACTCATCGACAACCACTGAAGCTTTCTTT	CASSYSSTTTEAFF
TRBV11-3	TRBJ2-1	-	-	16	TGTGCCAGCAGCCGACAGGCGACTAGCCTTTACAATGAGCAGTTCTTC	CASSRQATSLYNEQFF
TRBV4-1	TRBJ2-3	few	-	13	TGCGCCAGCAGGTCACCTGGCAAAGATACGCAGTATTTT	CASRSPGKDTQYF
TRBV21-1	TRBJ2-3	-	-	16	TGTGCCAGCAGCAAAGGGCGGGGGGAAGGCACAGATACGCAGTATTTT	CASSKGRGEGTDTQYF
TRBV6-5	TRBJ2-7	-	-	13	TGTGCCAGCAGTTACACGGGAAGCTACGAGCAGTACTTC	CASSYTGSYEQYF
TRBV6-5	TRBJ1-2	-	TRBD1	15	TGTGCCAGCAGTTACTACAGGGGGCGCCGGTATGGCTACACCTTC	CASSYYRGRRYGYTF
TRBV4-1	TRBJ2-1	few	TRBD1	17	TGCGCCAGCAGCCAAGGAAGCCTCCGGACAGGGGACAATGAGCAGTTCTTC	CASSQGSLRTGDNEQFF
TRBV7-9	TRBJ2-2	few	TRBD2	17	TGTGCCAGCAGCCCCGGACTAGCGGGAGTAAGCACCGGGGAGCTGTTTTTT	CASSPGLAGVSTGELFF
TRBV7-9	TRBJ2-1	few	-	15	TGTGCCAGCAGCCTAGATGGACAGAGCTACAATGAGCAGTTCTTC	CASSLDGQSYNEQFF
TRBV18	TRBJ2-5	-	-	15	TGTGCCAGCTCACCGAACACAGGGCCGCAAGAGACCCAGTACTTC	CASSPNTGPQETQYF
TRBV7-2	TRBJ2-3	-	-	14	TGTGCCAGCAGCTTTGCCAGGGGAACAGATACGCAGTATTTT	CASSFARGTDTQYF
TRBV19	TRBJ2-7	-	TRBD2	17	TGTGCCAGTAGTGATGTACTAGCGGGAGGCCCCTCCTACGAGCAGTACTTC	CASSDVLAGGPSYEQYF
TRBV9	TRBJ2-5	-	-	14	TGTGCCAGCAGCGTAGTGGAGGGCCATGGGACCCAGTACTTC	CASSVVEGHGTQYF
TRBV29-1	TRBJ2-5	-	-	14	TGCAGCGTTGTAGGGGGTTTCTACGGGGAGACCCAGTACTTC	CSVVGGFYGETQYF
TRBV5-6	TRBJ1-2	-	TRBD1	14	TGTGCCAGCAGCCCTTGGGAGACAGGGGCTGGCTACACCTTC	CASSPWETGAGYTF
TRBV29-1	TRBJ1-5	once	TRBD1	14	TGCAGCGTTCGACAGGGGGCTCAGAATCAGCCCCAGCATTTT	CSVRQGAQNQPQHF
TRBV5-6	TRBJ2-1	few	-	17	TGTGCCAGCAGCTTGGCCGGGGCAGGGGCGCGTAGAAATGAGCAGTTCTTC	CASSLAGAGARRNEQFF
TRBV9	TRBJ2-3	-	TRBD2	15	TGTGCCAGCAGCGCCCTAGCGGGGGTTACAGATACGCAGTATTTT	CASSALAGVTDTQYF
TRBV5-1	TRBJ2-7	-	TRBD1	17	TGCGCCAGCAGCGAGATCCCCCCAGGGGGTGATCAATACGAGCAGTACTTC	CASSEIPPGGDQYEQYF
TRBV4-2	TRBJ2-3	-	TRBD2	17	TGTGCCAGCAGCCAGGTCAGTACGGGGGGGGCCGAGGATACGCAGTATTTT	CASSQVSTGGAEDTQYF
TRBV7-9	TRBJ2-7	-	-	12	TGTGCCAGCAGCTTAAGCGCCTACGAGCAGTACTTC	CASSLSAYEQYF
TRBV9	TRBJ2-2	-	TRBD2	16	TGTGCCAGCAGCGTAGCTGCGGGGGGTGCGTCCGGGGAGCTGTTTTTT	CASSVAAGGASGELFF
TRBV5-1	TRBJ2-7	-	TRBD2	14	TGCGCCAGCACCCTTGGGGGAGGGTCATACGAGCAGTACTTC	CASTLGGGSYEQYF